What follows are 30 T cell receptor beta chains derived from one specimen sequenced in a study of cytomegalovirus exposure and HLA in healthy donors. The PCR had 60 Vbeta and 13 Jbeta primers. Here immunoSEQ multiplex PCR was the method, and the copy in TCRdb shows in-frame clones only, minus some. This table holds some 130,000 clones, 81% found once. Sequenced input: PBMCs. These TCRs come from a man between 18 and 29 years old in good health and CMV-seronegative.

Only one count was recorded for this clone. CDR3 DNA sequence: TGTGCCAGCAGCAAACTGACAGGGGTGGGAGAGACCCAGTACTTC. This gives the protein CASSKLTGVGETQYF. The chain combines TRBV5-4 with TRBJ2-5; 8 nucleotides agree with TRBD1. This CDR3 has 15 residues. Trimming removed 4 bases from V and 4 bases from J; junction bases left unmatched: 9. The germline V gene encodes CDR1 SGHNT and CDR2 YYREEE (reference sequence).

This CDR3 reads CASSPVEYGDQPQHF. CDR3 nucleotide sequence: TGTGCCAGCTCACCGGTCGAGTACGGGGATCAGCCCCAGCATTTT. The rearrangement joins TRBV18 to TRBJ1-5; D call uncertain. Trimming left V 3 bases short and J 5 bases short, with 14 bases between. In germline, CDR1 is KGHSH, CDR2 LQKENI. The CDR3 spans 15 residues.

The chain is built from TRBV9 and TRBJ1-1; weak D call: TRBD1 (5 bases). Trimming took off 0 bases at V and 6 bases at J, with 21 bases between the two ends. The V gene's germline CDR1 is SGDLS and CDR2 YYNGEE. This CDR3 spans 17 amino acids. CDR3 coding DNA: TGTGCCAGCAGCGTAGTCGGGGGGAAGCTAACTGCCCCTGAAGCTTTCTTT. Amino acid sequence: CASSVVGGKLTAPEAFF.

The chain recombines TRBV14 with TRBJ1-5; maybe TRBD1 (5 bases). CDR3 length equals 13 residues. Germline V gene sequence: CDR1 SGHDN, CDR2 FVKESK. Between the trimmed V and J ends, which lost 3 bases and 6 bases, there was a span of 9 bases. Here the CDR3 DNA reads TGTGCCAGCAGCCAGGGGGGGAGTCAGCCCCAGCATTTT. It codes for CASSQGGSQPQHF.

Only one count was recorded for this clone. The V gene is TRBV9, the J gene TRBJ1-1; 7 nucleotides match TRBD1. Germline CDR1 and CDR2: SGDLS and YYNGEE. The length of the CDR3 is 15 residues. Trimming removed 4 bases from V and 7 bases from J; junction bases left unmatched: 13. Here the CDR3 reads CASSPPTGMVGEAFF. The CDR3 nucleotides read TGTGCCAGCAGCCCTCCGACAGGGATGGTTGGTGAAGCTTTCTTT.

The chain combines TRBV2 with TRBJ2-3; D gene uncertain. The V end lost 5 bases, the J end lost 6 bases, and 9 bases lay between the germline ends. CDR1 SNHLY and CDR2 FYNNEI come from the germline V gene. The CDR3 consists of 12 residues. The DNA for the CDR3 is TGTGCCAGCAGTATCGGGTCGGATACGCAGTATTTT. It translates to CASSIGSDTQYF.

The rearrangement joins TRBV6-4 to TRBJ2-1; TRBD1 matches at 7 bases. The germline V gene encodes CDR1 MRHNA and CDR2 SNTAGT. This CDR3 is 14 amino acids long. V trimming: 6 bases; J trimming: 1 base; junction bases outside the gene matches: 3. DNA for the CDR3: TGTGCCAGCAGGCCAGGGGGTTCCTACAATGAGCAGTTCTTC. This sequence encodes CASRPGGSYNEQFF.

CDR3 in DNA: TGTGCCAGCAGCGATACCGGGACAGGGTCTCAGTTCTTC. It codes for CASSDTGTGSQFF. The chain combines TRBV9 with TRBJ2-1; TRBD1 aligns across 9 bases. The CDR3 is 13 amino acids. Germline V gene data show CDR1 as SGDLS and CDR2 as YYNGEE. Trimming at V came to 3 bases and at J to 13 bases, leaving 8 bases not matched to a gene.

The chain combines TRBV29-1 with TRBJ1-1, with no clear D. The CDR3 covers 13 residues. CDR1 SQVTM and CDR2 ANQGSEA come from the germline V gene. V was clipped by 4 bases and J by 0 bases, with 9 bases between them. The CDR3 protein is CSVAPKLNTEAFF. In DNA, the CDR3 is TGCAGCGTTGCCCCTAAACTGAACACTGAAGCTTTCTTT. Based on the CDR3 plus reference TRBV29-1 and TRBJ1-1, the full variable domain is SAVISQKPSRDICQRGTSLTIQCQVDSQVTMMFWYRQQPGQSLTLIATANQGSEATYESGFVIDKFPISRPNLTFSTLTVSNMSPEDSSIYLCSVAPKLNTEAFFGQGTRLTVV.

The rearrangement joins TRBV10-3 to TRBJ1-1; D is unclear. CDR1 and CDR2 from the germline V gene are ENHRY and SYGVKD. Trimming took 7 bases from V and 1 from J, leaving 10 bases between them. CDR3 length: 13 amino acids. In DNA, the CDR3 is TGTGCCATCATCCCAGAAACGAACACTGAAGCTTTCTTT. Translation: CAIIPETNTEAFF.

This clone is a singleton in its sample. The V call is TRBV5-4, the J call TRBJ1-1, with D hard to call. Germline CDR1 reads SGHNT; CDR2 reads YYREEE (reference sequence). CDR3 length: 15 residues. The V and J ends lost 2 bases and 1 base respectively, with 12 bases between them. Here the CDR3 DNA reads TGTGCCAGCAGCTTAGCCCGGGTCGCGAACACTGAAGCTTTCTTT. Encoded protein: CASSLARVANTEAFF.

This chain links TRBV7-2 with TRBJ2-7; D possibly corresponds to TRBD1 (6 bases). CDR3 length equals 15 residues. Germline CDR1 and CDR2: SGHTA and FQGNSA. V lost 4 bases, J lost 3 bases, and 16 bases lay in between. This CDR3 is CASSSPQGSYYEQYF. In nucleotides, the CDR3 is TGTGCCAGCAGCTCACCACAGGGAAGTTACTACGAGCAGTACTTC.

The chain is built from TRBV9 and TRBJ2-1; perhaps TRBD2 as D (5 bases). V was clipped by 1 base and J by 7 bases, with 15 bases between them. CDR3 length equals 15 residues. Per germline, CDR1 SGDLS and CDR2 YYNGEE. CDR3 sequence reads: CASSVLDGVVNEQFF. The DNA for the CDR3 is TGTGCCAGCAGCGTATTGGACGGGGTCGTGAATGAGCAGTTCTTC.

This clone has just a few counts. This chain uses TRBV30 with TRBJ2-5; D is possibly TRBD2 (7 bases). The V end was cut by 3 bases, the J end by 4 bases, with 12 bases between. Germline CDR1 reads GTSNPN; CDR2 reads SVGIG (reference sequence). This CDR3 contains 13 residues. CDR3 DNA sequence: TGTGCCTGGAGGGGGGCGGGGGTAGAGACCCAGTACTTC. Amino acid sequence: CAWRGAGVETQYF.

This clone was counted once. The V gene is TRBV29-1, the J gene TRBJ2-1, with 7 bases fitting TRBD1. V was clipped by 4 bases and J by 4 bases; unmatched bases: 4. This CDR3 has 13 residues. The germline CDR1 and CDR2 sequences are SQVTM and ANQGSEA. The CDR3 loop reads CSVALQGYNEQFF. The CDR3 DNA is TGCAGCGTTGCCCTACAGGGGTACAATGAGCAGTTCTTC.

V usage is TRBV4-3 and J usage is TRBJ2-7, with D tentatively TRBD1 (5 bases). Trimming removed 4 bases from V and 1 base from J, with 20 bases in between. Germline-derived CDR1 and CDR2 are LGHNA and YSLEER. CDR3 size: 17 residues. DNA for the CDR3: TGCGCCAGCAGCCCCTCTCCCCGTCTTCAGGGTTCCTACGAGCAGTACTTC. Amino acids: CASSPSPRLQGSYEQYF.

This chain's CDR3 is CASRTGANEQFF. In nucleotides, the CDR3 is TGTGCCAGCCGGACAGGGGCCAATGAGCAGTTCTTC. The chain carries TRBV6-5 and TRBJ2-1; 9 nucleotides align to TRBD1. Per the germline V gene, CDR1 is MNHEY and CDR2 is SVGAGI. The CDR3 is made up of 12 amino acids. Trimming at V came to 8 bases and at J to 6 bases, leaving 2 bases not matched to a gene.

V is TRBV20-1 and J is TRBJ2-1; D gene ambiguous. The V gene lost 4 bases and the J gene lost 7 bases, with 8 bases spanning the gap. The germline V gene encodes CDR1 DFQATT and CDR2 SNEGSKA (reference sequence). There are 11 residues in the CDR3. The CDR3 DNA sequence: TGCAGTGCTAACTCCAGGAATGAGCAGTTCTTC. As protein: CSANSRNEQFF.

This clone was recorded a few times. The chain employs TRBV27 and TRBJ1-2; D is uncertain. The germline gives CDR1 MNHEY, CDR2 SMNVEV (reference sequence). V lost 5 bases and J lost 4, with 11 bases in between. This CDR3 region has 13 residues. CDR3 coding DNA: TGTGCCAGCAGTACCCAGGCGGGCTATGGCTACACCTTC. Protein: CASSTQAGYGYTF.

The rearrangement uses TRBV4-3 and TRBJ2-3; 8 bases are shared with TRBD1. CDR1 LGHNA and CDR2 YSLEER come from the germline V gene. V shed 0 bases and J 5 bases; nucleotides not matched to a gene: 7. There are 16 residues in the CDR3. CDR3: CASSQDHRQGRDTQYF. The CDR3, as DNA: TGCGCCAGCAGCCAAGATCACCGACAGGGGAGAGATACGCAGTATTTT.

The genes are TRBV5-1 and TRBJ2-7, with a tentative D call TRBD2 (5 bases). Germline loops: CDR1 SGHRS, CDR2 YFSETQ. The germline V and J ends were trimmed by 5 bases and 3 bases, with 12 bases remaining between them. The CDR3 extends over 13 amino acids. CDR3 coding DNA: TGCGCCAGCAGTTTCCGGGGTCTCTACGAGCAGTACTTC. Its protein product is CASSFRGLYEQYF. Combining the CDR3 with reference TRBV5-1 and TRBJ2-7 gives the whole variable domain KAGVTQTPRYLIKTRGQQVTLSCSPISGHRSVSWYQQTPGQGLQFLFEYFSETQRNKGNFPGRFSGRQFSNSRSEMNVSTLELGDSALYLCASSFRGLYEQYFGPGTRLTVT.

J is TRBJ1-2 and V is TRBV7-9; 7 bases agree with TRBD1. This CDR3 is 14 amino acids long. With V trimmed by 2 bases and J by 4 bases, 4 bases remained unmatched. Germline values: CDR1 SEHNR, CDR2 FQNEAQ (reference sequence). The CDR3 region has the DNA TGTGCCAGCAGCTTAAATGACAGGGTCTATGGCTACACCTTC. Its translation is CASSLNDRVYGYTF.

This clone has just a few counts. The V call is TRBV14, the J call TRBJ2-4; 7 bases map to TRBD1. The V and J ends lost 1 base and 1 base, in that order; junction bases with no gene match: 4. The CDR3 sequence is 16 residues long. The germline V gene has CDR1 SGHDN and CDR2 FVKESK. CDR3 amino acids: CASSQVRGLAKNIQYF. CDR3 sequence (DNA): TGTGCCAGCAGCCAAGTGAGGGGGCTGGCCAAAAACATTCAGTACTTC. The variable domain in full, with the rest retrieved from reference TRBV14 and TRBJ2-4, is EAGVTQFPSHSVIEKGQTVTLRCDPISGHDNLYWYRRVMGKEIKFLLHFVKESKQDESGMPNNRFLAERTGGTYSTLKVQPAELEDSGVYFCASSQVRGLAKNIQYFGAGTRLSVL.

The V call is TRBV4-1, the J call TRBJ2-5, with TRBD1 matching 7 bases. Germline V CDR1 and CDR2: MGHRA, YSYEKL. The CDR3 is made up of 15 amino acids. Trimming at V came to 4 bases and at J to 1 base, leaving 6 bases not matched to a gene. The CDR3 DNA sequence: TGCGCCAGCAGCCCTATGGGACAGAGCCAAGAGACCCAGTACTTC. This codes for CASSPMGQSQETQYF.

The CDR3 sequence: CASSVEELSGNTIYF. CDR3 DNA: TGTGCCAGCAGCGTAGAGGAGCTCTCTGGAAACACCATATATTTT. The chain combines TRBV9 with TRBJ1-3; D remains unclear. From germline, CDR1 is SGDLS and CDR2 YYNGEE. The CDR3 is 15 residues long. The ends were cut back, 0 bases at V and 0 bases at J, with 7 bases in the middle.

V and J are TRBV5-6 and TRBJ1-1; D unresolved. With 4 bases removed from V and 6 bases from J, the gap between germline ends came to 13 bases. CDR3 length: 13 residues. The germline gives CDR1 SGHDT, CDR2 YYEEEE. In DNA form, the CDR3 reads TGTGCCAGCAGCAATACGAGGGAAGCTGAAGCTTTCTTT. It codes for CASSNTREAEAFF. Together with reference TRBV5-6 and TRBJ1-1, the CDR3 gives the full variable domain: DAGVTQSPTHLIKTRGQQVTLRCSPKSGHDTVSWYQQALGQGPQFIFQYYEEEERQRGNFPDRFSGHQFPNYSSELNVNALLLGDSALYLCASSNTREAEAFFGQGTRLTVV.

This CDR3 is CASSPPQGSAPNEQFF. The CDR3 DNA reads as TGTGCCAGCTCACCACCGCAAGGGAGTGCACCCAATGAGCAGTTCTTC. V and J are TRBV18 and TRBJ2-1; tentative D call: TRBD2 (5 bases). The CDR3 runs to 16 residues. The ends were cut back, 0 bases at V and 6 bases at J, with 15 bases in the middle. Germline CDR1 reads KGHSH; CDR2 reads LQKENI.

This clone has only one observation. The chain combines TRBV5-4 with TRBJ2-1; 7 nucleotides line up with TRBD2. The V gene's germline CDR1 is SGHNT and CDR2 YYREEE (reference sequence). The CDR3 totals 17 residues. Unmatched junction bases numbered 15, after V lost 5 bases and J lost 4 bases. The CDR3 protein is CASSPFGGTGLYNEQFF. CDR3 nucleotide sequence: TGTGCCAGCAGTCCCTTTGGGGGGACGGGACTATACAATGAGCAGTTCTTC.

V gene TRBV28 combines with J gene TRBJ2-1; 9 nucleotides match TRBD2. V lost 10 bases, J lost 7 bases, and 14 bases stayed unmatched. Germline values: CDR1 MDHEN, CDR2 SYDVKM. The length of the CDR3 is 15 residues. CDR3 sequence: CATLTGLASGNEQFF. In DNA form, the CDR3 reads TGTGCCACCTTGACTGGACTAGCGTCGGGTAATGAGCAGTTCTTC.

The chain uses TRBV18 and TRBJ1-5, with 7 bases fitting TRBD1. The ends lost 6 bases at V and 1 base at J; junction bases unmatched: 6. This CDR3 has 15 amino acids. Germline V gene lookup returns CDR1 KGHSH and CDR2 LQKENI. CDR3 sequence reads: CASSTGAGSNQPQHF. In nucleotides, the CDR3 is TGTGCCAGCTCCACAGGGGCCGGGAGCAATCAGCCCCAGCATTTT.